This record concerns one T cell receptor (beta chain) sequence. This specimen comes from a study of blood T cell repertoires in COVID-19. Study-wide context: Sites across the United States, Italy and Spain contributed samples from acute and convalescent COVID-19. Sample material is recorded as cDNA or gDNA derived from T cells, B-cell-depleted T cells, or PBMCs.

Per germline, CDR1 SGHNT and CDR2 YYREEE (reference sequence). The CDR3 spans 13 residues. V gave up 4 bases and J gave up 8 bases, with 12 bases separating them. Authors' analysis steps: Scientists estimated how many nucleated cells there were by amplifying reference gene primers. Some clones are missing from TCRdb's copy, which holds only in-frame ones; the method was immunoSEQ multiplex PCR. The D gene and trimming were derived from the DNA, and the V and J assignments and clone size from that table. The sample lists about 63,000 clones; about 86% were seen once. The source material was peripheral blood. This TCR derives from a human donor in a cohort sampled during active COVID-19. The rearrangement links TRBV5-4 to TRBJ1-4; D is unclear. In DNA form, the CDR3 reads TGTGCCAGCAGCGCTGGCGTGGGCGAAAAACTGTTTTTT. Its protein product is CASSAGVGEKLFF.